This passage covers 20 T cell receptor beta chains from one sample sequenced in a study of T cells in women clearing cervical HPV infection. The assay was immunoSEQ multiplex PCR, and TCRdb's table has in-frame clones only and misses some. This table holds about 19,000 clones. Sequencing was carried out using blood buffy coat. These receptors were obtained from a woman aged 18 to 75 with a cervical HPV16 infection that either progressed to CIN3+ or cleared (not recorded which).

Regarding this clone: The read finishes 3 residues shy of the CDR3 end, and the germline J gene is used to complete it. The rearrangement links TRBV18 to TRBJ2-4, with 12 bases identical to TRBD1. The CDR3 runs to 15 residues. Germline CDR1 KGHSH, CDR2 LQKENI. CDR3 residues: CASSSGQGANYGQYF. The covered CDR3 bases are TGTGCCAGCTCATCGGGACAGGGGGCTAACTATGGT.

About this clone: The read falls 3 residues short of the CDR3 end, and the missing part is taken from the germline J gene. The J gene is TRBJ1-1, the V gene TRBV11-3; D possibly corresponds to TRBD1 (6 bases). Germline V gives CDR1 SGHNT, CDR2 YENEEA. CDR3 size: 12 residues. Incomplete CDR3 DNA: TGTGCCAGCAGCTTTGCAGGGGCGGAA. Its translation: CASSFAGAE. From start to end, the CDR3 is CASSFAGAEAFF. The whole variable domain, filled in from reference TRBV11-3 and TRBJ1-1, reads EAGVVQSPRYKIIEKKQPVAFWCNPISGHNTLYWYLQNLGQGPELLIRYENEEAVDDSQLPKDRFSAERLKGVDSTLKIQPAELGDSAVYLCASSFAGAEAFFGQGTRLTVV.

As concerns this clone: The read finishes 3 residues shy of the CDR3 end, and the germline J gene is used to complete it. V and J are TRBV20-1 and TRBJ2-7; 8 bases align to TRBD1. V was clipped by 6 bases and J by 3 bases; unmatched bases: 7. The CDR3 extends over 13 amino acids. Germline loops: CDR1 DFQATT, CDR2 SNEGSKA (reference sequence). Here the CDR3 reads CSAPQTGDYEQYF. Incomplete CDR3 DNA: TGCAGTGCCCCCCAGACAGGGGACTACGAG.

Comment on this clone: The CDR3 end falls 3 residues outside the read, so it is completed with the germline J gene. The V and J genes are TRBV10-3 and TRBJ1-6; possibly TRBD1 for D (5 bases). Trimming removed 3 bases at V and 7 bases at J, with 10 bases between. The germline CDR1 and CDR2 sequences are ENHRY and SYGVKD. The CDR3 covers 14 residues. The DNA read from the CDR3 is TGTGCCATCAGTGATCAGGGAAAAAATTCACCC. Translating it yields CAISDQGKNSP. The full CDR3 reads CAISDQGKNSPLHF.

As concerns this clone: Read sequence stops 3 residues before the CDR3 end, and the germline J gene provides the missing end. This chain uses TRBV6-2 or TRBV6-3 with TRBJ2-7, with D maybe TRBD1 (6 bases). Trimming took 6 bases from V and 2 from J, leaving 11 bases between them. The length of the CDR3 is 13 residues. Per germline, CDR1 MNHEY and CDR2 SVGEGT. The CDR3 bases that were read are TGTGCCAGCAGGGGGACATTGACCTACGAG. Translating gives CASRGTLTYE. The whole CDR3 is CASRGTLTYEQYF.

For this clone: The CDR3 end falls 3 residues outside the read, so it is completed with the germline J gene. The chain recombines TRBV7-2 with TRBJ2-3, with D possibly being TRBD1 (7 bases). Germline loops: CDR1 SGHTA, CDR2 FQGNSA. The CDR3 contains 14 residues. CDR3 residues: CASSVQGGQETQYF. The DNA read from the CDR3 is TGTGCCAGCAGCGTGCAGGGGGGTCAGGAGACG.

About this clone: The CDR3 end falls 3 residues outside the read, so it is completed with the germline J gene. The V call is TRBV5-1, the J call TRBJ1-6; weak D call: TRBD1 (6 bases). Trimming removed 4 bases from V and 4 bases from J, with 18 bases in between. The V gene's germline CDR1 is SGHRS and CDR2 YFSETQ. The CDR3 contains 17 residues. The sequenced part of the CDR3 DNA is TGCGCCAGCAGCCCAAGGACAGTCTGGGAGTATAATTCACCC. Amino acids: CASSPRTVWEYNSP. The complete CDR3 sequence is CASSPRTVWEYNSPLHF.

Worth noting for this clone: The read stops 3 residues short of the end of the CDR3; the missing end is completed from the germline J gene. The rearrangement links TRBV28 to TRBJ2-7; TRBD2 might be the D (6 bases). The CDR3 consists of 15 residues. The germline V gene has CDR1 MDHEN and CDR2 SYDVKM. Deletions cut 4 bases from V and 3 bases from J, with 16 bases between. The sequenced part of the CDR3 DNA is TGTGCCAGCAGTTCGGGACTCCTTGGCCGCTACGAG. Translated, it gives CASSSGLLGRYE. The full CDR3 protein reads CASSSGLLGRYEQYF.

In regard to this clone: One end of the junction does not line up with germline, which may come from a read error. The read stops 3 residues short of the end of the CDR3; the missing end is completed from the germline J gene. The chain uses TRBV4-2 and TRBJ2-7; possibly TRBD1 for D (5 bases). The CDR3 extends over 14 amino acids. Germline assignment: CDR1 LGHNA and CDR2 YNFKEQ. The sequenced CDR3 bases are TGCGCCAGCAGCCACACCGACAGCCTTCACGAG. Protein: CASSHTDSLHE. The whole CDR3 protein reads CASSHTDSLHEQYF.

CDR3 amino acids: CSATSSGEYTDTQYF. The covered CDR3 bases are TGCAGTGCAACATCTAGCGGAGAGTACACAGATACG. The chain couples TRBV20-1 to TRBJ2-3, with 7 bases identical to TRBD2. The read gets to within 3 residues of the CDR3 end, and the germline J gene fills in the rest. Germline-derived CDR1 and CDR2 are DFQATT and SNEGSKA (reference sequence). V was pared by 6 bases and J by 2 bases, with 11 bases of the junction left unmatched. The CDR3 contains 15 residues.

With respect to this clone: The CDR3 end is not reached by the read, which stops 3 residues before it; the germline J gene fills it in. The chain employs TRBV7-2 and TRBJ1-2, with TRBD1 matching over 8 bases. Germline CDR1 reads SGHTA; CDR2 reads FQGNSA. CDR3 length: 15 amino acids. The DNA read from the CDR3 is TGTGCCAGCAGCCTCTCCGGGACAGGTACCTACGAC. Translating gives CASSLSGTGTYD. The entire CDR3 protein is CASSLSGTGTYDYTF.

Details on this clone: The missing CDR3 end, 3 residues past where the read stops, is filled in from the germline J gene. The chain has TRBV7-6 and TRBJ2-1; weak D call: TRBD2 (6 bases). Germline CDR1 and CDR2: SGHVS and FNYEAQ. This CDR3 region has 14 residues. Trimming cost V 6 bases and J 0 bases, with 9 bases left between them. CDR3 sequence reads: CASRGGSSYNEQFF. Incomplete CDR3 DNA: TGTGCCAGCAGGGGGGGTAGCTCCTACAATGAG.

Of note for this clone: Read coverage stops 3 residues before the CDR3 terminus; the germline J gene supplies the remainder. The V and J genes are TRBV30 and TRBJ2-3; a possible D gene is TRBD1 (5 bases). Germline assignment: CDR1 GTSNPN and CDR2 SVGIG (reference sequence). CDR3 length: 14 amino acids. Partial CDR3 DNA: TGTGCCTGGAGTGTAGCCGCAGGGCAAGAGACG. Protein: CAWSVAAGQET. The CDR3 in its entirety is CAWSVAAGQETQYF.

CDR3 DNA (partial): TGTGCCAGCAGTTTAGTTCAGGTGCGGGGTGAG. As protein: CASSLVQVRGE. The full CDR3 sequence reads CASSLVQVRGEQFF. V usage is TRBV12-3 or TRBV12-4 and J usage is TRBJ2-1; possible D gene TRBD2, 6 bases. The read finishes 3 residues shy of the CDR3 end, and the germline J gene is used to complete it. With 1 base removed from V and 9 bases from J, the gap between germline ends came to 13 bases. The CDR3 extends over 14 amino acids.

As concerns this clone: With the read ending 3 residues before the CDR3 end, the germline J gene is used to fill in that end. The chain has TRBV30 and TRBJ1-4; D gene ambiguous. CDR3 length: 15 amino acids. The germline gives CDR1 GTSNPN, CDR2 SVGIG (reference sequence). The CDR3 sequence is CAWKPPFPGDSPLFF. The part of the CDR3 DNA that was read is TGTGCCTGGAAGCCCCCTTTCCCCGGGGATTCACCA.

Comment on this clone: With the read ending 3 residues before the CDR3 end, the germline J gene is used to fill in that end. The rearrangement joins TRBV20-1 to TRBJ1-4, with D perhaps TRBD1 (6 bases). The germline V gene encodes CDR1 DFQATT and CDR2 SNEGSKA (reference sequence). The CDR3 is made up of 14 amino acids. The V and J ends lost 1 base and 7 bases respectively, with 13 bases between them. The CDR3 sequence: CSARVGGPPEKLFF. CDR3 DNA, as far as it was read: TGCAGTGCTAGAGTCGGGGGGCCCCCTGAAAAA.

In regard to this clone: Read coverage stops 3 residues before the CDR3 terminus; the germline J gene supplies the remainder. This chain links TRBV5-4 with TRBJ1-5; D is perhaps TRBD1 (5 bases). Trimming took off 0 bases at V and 4 bases at J, with 8 bases between the two ends. Germline-derived CDR1 and CDR2 are SGHNT and YYREEE (reference sequence). This CDR3 is built from 14 residues. CDR3 loop: CASSLEPGNQPQHF. The DNA read from the CDR3 is TGTGCCAGCAGCTTGGAGCCAGGGAATCAGCCC.

Concerning this clone itself: The CDR3 extends 3 residues past the end of the read, so its final part is completed from the germline J gene. This chain links TRBV20-1 with TRBJ1-2; D perhaps matches TRBD1 (5 bases). Germline V lookup: CDR1 DFQATT, CDR2 SNEGSKA (reference sequence). Trimming pared 5 bases from V and 3 bases from J, leaving 10 bases between. The CDR3 is 12 amino acids. The CDR3 loop is CSAPGWDYGYTF. CDR3 bases read: TGCAGTGCTCCAGGGTGGGACTATGGC.

In the case of this clone: The read stops 3 residues short of the end of the CDR3; the missing end is completed from the germline J gene. The chain joins TRBV2 to TRBJ1-4; D is ambiguous. Germline CDR1 SNHLY, CDR2 FYNNEI. This CDR3 is built from 13 residues. CDR3 residues: CASSEFEQSPLFF. The covered CDR3 bases are TGTGCCAGCAGTGAATTCGAACAATCACCA.

With regard to this clone: The missing CDR3 end, 3 residues past where the read stops, is filled in from the germline J gene. The rearrangement links TRBV11-2 to TRBJ2-3; unclear D gene. V was pared by 5 bases and J by 6 bases, with 9 bases between. The CDR3 has 12 residues. Germline loops: CDR1 SGHAT, CDR2 FQNNGV. The CDR3 DNA, read in part, is TGTGCCAGCAGCGCAGGAACGGATACG. It is translated as CASSAGTDT. The full-length CDR3 reads as CASSAGTDTQYF.